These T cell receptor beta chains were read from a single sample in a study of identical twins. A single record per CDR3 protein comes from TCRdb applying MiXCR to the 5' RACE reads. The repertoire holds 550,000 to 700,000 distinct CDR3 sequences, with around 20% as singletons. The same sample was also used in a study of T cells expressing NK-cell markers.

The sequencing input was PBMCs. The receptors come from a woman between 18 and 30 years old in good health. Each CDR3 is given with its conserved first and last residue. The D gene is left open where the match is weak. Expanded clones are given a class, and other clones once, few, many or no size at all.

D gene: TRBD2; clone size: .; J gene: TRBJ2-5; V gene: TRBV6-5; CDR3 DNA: TGTGCCAGCAGTTCTACGGGGGGAGGCCAAGAGACCCAGTACTTC; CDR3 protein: CASSSTGGGQETQYF
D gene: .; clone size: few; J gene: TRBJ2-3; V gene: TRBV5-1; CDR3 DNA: TGCGCCAGCAGCCAGTCCCGGGCGGCAAGCACAGATACGCAGTATTTT; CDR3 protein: CASSQSRAASTDTQYF
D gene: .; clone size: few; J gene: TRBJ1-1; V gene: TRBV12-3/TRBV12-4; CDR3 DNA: TGTGCCAGCAGTCCCGGACGAGCTGCTTTCTTT; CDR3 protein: CASSPGRAAFF
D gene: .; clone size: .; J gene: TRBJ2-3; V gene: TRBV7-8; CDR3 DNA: TGTGCCAGCAGCTTAACTAGAATTCGGAGCACAGATACGCAGTATTTT; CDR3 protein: CASSLTRIRSTDTQYF
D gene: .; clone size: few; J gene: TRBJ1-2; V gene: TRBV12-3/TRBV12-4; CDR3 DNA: TGTGCCAGCAGTATTTTCGTAGGAGCGAATGGCTACACCTTC; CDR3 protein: CASSIFVGANGYTF
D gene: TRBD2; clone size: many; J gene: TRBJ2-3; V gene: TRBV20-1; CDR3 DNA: TGCAGTGCTGCACGAAGAACTAGCGGCACAGATACGCAGTATTTT; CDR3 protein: CSAARRTSGTDTQYF
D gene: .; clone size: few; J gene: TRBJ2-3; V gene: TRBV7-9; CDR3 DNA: TGTGCCGGCCAAGCTAATACGCAGTATTTT; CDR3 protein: CAGQANTQYF
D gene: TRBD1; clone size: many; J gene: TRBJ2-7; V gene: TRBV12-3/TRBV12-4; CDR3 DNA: TGTGCCAGCAGATCACGGGACAGGGGTTTCTACGAGCAGTACTTC; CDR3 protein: CASRSRDRGFYEQYF
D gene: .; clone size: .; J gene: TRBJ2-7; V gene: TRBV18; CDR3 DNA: TGTGCCAGCTCATTTGACAGGTTTTACGAGCAGTACTTC; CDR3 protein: CASSFDRFYEQYF
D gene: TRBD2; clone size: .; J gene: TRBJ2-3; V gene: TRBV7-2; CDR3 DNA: TGTGCCAGCAGCTCTAGTAGCGGGCAGGCAGATACGCAGTATTTT; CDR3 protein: CASSSSSGQADTQYF
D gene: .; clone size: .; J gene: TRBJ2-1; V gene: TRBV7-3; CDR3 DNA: TGTGCCAGCAGCTTAAGTCGGAGTGGGGAGCAGTTCTTC; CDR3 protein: CASSLSRSGEQFF
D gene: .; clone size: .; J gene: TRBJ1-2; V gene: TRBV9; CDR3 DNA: TGTGCCAGCAGCGAGCTAGTGGGAAATGGCTACACCTTC; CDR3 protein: CASSELVGNGYTF
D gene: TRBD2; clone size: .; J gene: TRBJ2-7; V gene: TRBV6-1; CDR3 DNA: TGTGCCAGCGGACTAGTGCGGCTTGGGTACGAGCAGTACTTC; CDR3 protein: CASGLVRLGYEQYF
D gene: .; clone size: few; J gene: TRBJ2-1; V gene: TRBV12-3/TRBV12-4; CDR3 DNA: TGTGCCAGCAGTCGGACCGGGTCGGCCAATGAGCAGTTCTTC; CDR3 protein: CASSRTGSANEQFF
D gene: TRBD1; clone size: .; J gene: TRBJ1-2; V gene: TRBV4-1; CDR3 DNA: TGCGCCAGCAGCCAATACAGGGGTAACTATGGCTACACCTTC; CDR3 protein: CASSQYRGNYGYTF
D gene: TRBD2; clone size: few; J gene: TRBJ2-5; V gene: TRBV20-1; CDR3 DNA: TGCAGTGCCTCCGGGACTAGCGGGGAAGAGACCCAGTACTTC; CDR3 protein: CSASGTSGEETQYF
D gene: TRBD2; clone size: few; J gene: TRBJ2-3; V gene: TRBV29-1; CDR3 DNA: TGCAGCGTTGGGCTAGCGGGGGCCACAGATACGCAGTATTTT; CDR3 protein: CSVGLAGATDTQYF
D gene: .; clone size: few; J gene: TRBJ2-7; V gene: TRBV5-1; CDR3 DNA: TGCGCCAGCAGCACGGACATCTCCTACGAGCAGTACTTC; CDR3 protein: CASSTDISYEQYF
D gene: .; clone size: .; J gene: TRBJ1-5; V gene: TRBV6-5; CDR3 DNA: TGTGCCAGCAGTTACACGTTCGGCCAGCCCCAGCATTTT; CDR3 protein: CASSYTFGQPQHF
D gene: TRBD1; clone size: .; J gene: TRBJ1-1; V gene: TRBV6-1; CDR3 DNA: TGTGCCAGCAGTAGTGACAGGGTTCCACACTTGAACACTGAAGCTTTCTTT; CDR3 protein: CASSSDRVPHLNTEAFF
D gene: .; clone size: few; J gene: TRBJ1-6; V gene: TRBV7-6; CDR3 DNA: TGTGCCAGCAGCTTACTAGGGCAGGGAGGTTCACCCCTCCACTTT; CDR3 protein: CASSLLGQGGSPLHF
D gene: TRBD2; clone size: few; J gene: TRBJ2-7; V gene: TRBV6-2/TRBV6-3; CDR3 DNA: TGTGCCAGCAGTCTCCCTGGACTAGCGGGTTTCTCCTACGAGCAGTACTTC; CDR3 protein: CASSLPGLAGFSYEQYF
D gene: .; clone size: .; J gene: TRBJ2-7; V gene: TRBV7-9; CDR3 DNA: TGTGCCAGCAGCCAAACGGAGGGGGGTCTGTACGAGCAGTACTTC; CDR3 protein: CASSQTEGGLYEQYF
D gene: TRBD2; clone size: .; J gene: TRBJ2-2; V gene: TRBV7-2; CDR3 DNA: TGTGCCAGCAGCGAAACTAGCGGGAGGAACACCGGGGAGCTGTTTTTT; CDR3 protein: CASSETSGRNTGELFF
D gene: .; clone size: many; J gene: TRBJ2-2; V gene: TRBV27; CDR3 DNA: TGTGCCAGCGCTAGTGGGGACACCACCGGGGAGCTGTTTTTT; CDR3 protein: CASASGDTTGELFF
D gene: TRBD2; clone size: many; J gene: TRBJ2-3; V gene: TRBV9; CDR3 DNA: TGTGCCAGCAGCGTTAGCGGGGGGACCACAGATACGCAGTATTTT; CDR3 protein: CASSVSGGTTDTQYF
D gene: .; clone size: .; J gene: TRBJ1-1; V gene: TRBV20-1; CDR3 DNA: TGCAGTGCTACAATTAGCACTGAAGCTTTCTTT; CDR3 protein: CSATISTEAFF
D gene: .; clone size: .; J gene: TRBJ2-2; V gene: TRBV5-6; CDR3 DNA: TGTGCCAGCAGCTTTCGGGGGTTAGCGGCCACCGGGGAGCTGTTTTTT; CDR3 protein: CASSFRGLAATGELFF
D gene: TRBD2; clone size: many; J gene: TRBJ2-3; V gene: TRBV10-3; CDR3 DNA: TGTGCCATCAGTGCCGCTAGCGGGGGGTCAGATACGCAGTATTTT; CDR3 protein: CAISAASGGSDTQYF
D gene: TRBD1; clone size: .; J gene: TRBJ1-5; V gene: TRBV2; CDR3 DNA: TGTGCCAGCGTGGGACAGGGCGATAGGCCCCAGCATTTT; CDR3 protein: CASVGQGDRPQHF
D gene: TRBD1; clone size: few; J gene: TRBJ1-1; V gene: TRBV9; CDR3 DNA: TGTGCCAGCAGCGGCATTAACAGACAGGGCACTGAAGCTTTCTTT; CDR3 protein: CASSGINRQGTEAFF
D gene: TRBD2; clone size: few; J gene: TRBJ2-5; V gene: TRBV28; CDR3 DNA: TGTGCCAGCAGTTCGCCCCTAGCGGGAGCACAGACCCAGTACTTC; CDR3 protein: CASSSPLAGAQTQYF
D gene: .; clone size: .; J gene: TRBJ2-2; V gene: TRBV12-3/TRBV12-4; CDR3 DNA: TGTGCCAGCAACCGGGGTTCGGGCACCGGGGAGCTGTTTTTT; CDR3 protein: CASNRGSGTGELFF
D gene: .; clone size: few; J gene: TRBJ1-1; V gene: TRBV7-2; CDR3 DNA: TGTGCCAGCAGCGCTCGGGGGGCGTGGACTGAAGCTTTCTTT; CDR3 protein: CASSARGAWTEAFF
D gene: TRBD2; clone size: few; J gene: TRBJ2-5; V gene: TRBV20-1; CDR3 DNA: TGCAGTGCTAGAGACGCCGCGGGAGAGGGAGAGACCCAGTACTTC; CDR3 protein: CSARDAAGEGETQYF
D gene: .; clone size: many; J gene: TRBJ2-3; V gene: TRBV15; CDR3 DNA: TGTGCCACCAGCAGAGATCATGGGGGGACTAGCACAGATACGCAGTATTTT; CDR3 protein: CATSRDHGGTSTDTQYF
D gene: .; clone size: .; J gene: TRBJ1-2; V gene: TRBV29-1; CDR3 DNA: TGCAGCGCTCTCGAACCGGGTTACTATGGCTACACCTTC; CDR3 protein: CSALEPGYYGYTF
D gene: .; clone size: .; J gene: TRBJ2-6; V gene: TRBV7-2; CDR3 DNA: TGTGCCAGCAGTTTTTTCCCGGGTGCCTCTGGGGCCAACGTCCTGACTTTC; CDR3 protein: CASSFFPGASGANVLTF
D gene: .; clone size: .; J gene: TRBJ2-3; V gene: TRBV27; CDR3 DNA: TGTGCCAGCAGCCAGTGGGGGCCTAGCACAGATACGCAGTATTTT; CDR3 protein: CASSQWGPSTDTQYF
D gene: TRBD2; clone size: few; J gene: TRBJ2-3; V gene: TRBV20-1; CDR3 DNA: TGCAGTGCTAGACCGCCGGGACTAACCACAGATACGCAGTATTTT; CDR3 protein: CSARPPGLTTDTQYF
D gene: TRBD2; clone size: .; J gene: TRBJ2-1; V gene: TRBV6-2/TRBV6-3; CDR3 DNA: TGTGCCAGCAGTTACTCGACCGGGAGGGTCTACAATGAGCAGTTCTTC; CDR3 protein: CASSYSTGRVYNEQFF